Each of the 29 T cell receptor beta chains below was sequenced from the same sample in a study of cytomegalovirus exposure and HLA in healthy donors. PCR employed 60 Vbeta and 13 Jbeta primers. Produced via immunoSEQ multiplex PCR; TCRdb's table is partial and in-frame only. Among some 170,000 clones listed, 60% to 80% were seen once. Sequencing input: PBMCs. These receptors all come from a man between 35 and 55 years old in good health and CMV-seropositive.

This clone was seen a handful of times. The rearrangement joins TRBV5-1 to TRBJ1-2, with D perhaps TRBD1 (5 bases). The CDR3 spans 15 residues. V lost 4 bases, J lost 4 bases, and 17 bases lay in between. From germline, CDR1 is SGHRS and CDR2 YFSETQ. CDR3 DNA sequence: TGCGCCAGCAGCGGAGGGACGGCTGGAGTCTATGGCTACACCTTC. Translated, it gives CASSGGTAGVYGYTF.

The rearrangement uses TRBV7-6 and TRBJ2-4; tentatively, D is TRBD2 (5 bases). CDR3 length: 14 amino acids. Trimming removed 7 bases from V and 7 bases from J, with 17 bases in between. From germline, CDR1 is SGHVS and CDR2 FNYEAQ. Here the CDR3 reads CASKARERSNIQYF. As DNA, the CDR3 is TGTGCCAGCAAGGCCCGGGAAAGAAGTAACATTCAGTACTTC.

Turning to this clone: At one end, the junction sequence differs from germline, possibly due to a read error. The V call is TRBV5-1, the J call TRBJ2-4; 8 nucleotides line up with TRBD1. This CDR3 is 14 amino acids long. Germline assignment: CDR1 SGHRS and CDR2 YFSETQ. CDR3 region: CASSSQGAKNSQYF. In DNA, the CDR3 is TGCGCCAGCAGTAGCCAGGGGGCCAAAAACAGTCAGTACTTC.

The chain combines TRBV10-1 with TRBJ1-2; the D gene is possibly TRBD1 (6 bases). V was pared by 8 bases and J by 7 bases, with 17 bases between. The CDR3 has 13 residues. The germline V gene has CDR1 WNHNN and CDR2 SYGVQD (reference sequence). The CDR3 loop is CASGEGGLSGYTF. The CDR3 DNA reads as TGCGCCAGCGGAGAGGGGGGGTTAAGTGGCTACACCTTC.

The genes are TRBV5-1 and TRBJ2-5, with 12 bases matching TRBD2. The CDR3 has 17 residues. J was trimmed by 0 bases and V by 0 bases; bases with no gene match: 3. Germline V gene sequence: CDR1 SGHRS, CDR2 YFSETQ. CDR3 residues: CASSLGLAGAHQETQYF. The CDR3 DNA sequence: TGCGCCAGCAGCTTGGGACTAGCGGGAGCCCACCAAGAGACCCAGTACTTC.

The V call is TRBV5-6, the J call TRBJ1-3; maybe TRBD1 (6 bases). In germline, CDR1 is SGHDT, CDR2 YYEEEE. This CDR3 is 16 amino acids long. V lost 1 base and J lost 1, with 12 bases in between. The CDR3, as DNA: TGTGCCAGCAGCTTGCCAGGGAGGGGGTCTGGAAACACCATATATTTT. Amino acid sequence: CASSLPGRGSGNTIYF.

This clone was detected a few times. The chain uses TRBV5-1 and TRBJ2-2; 8 nucleotides line up with TRBD2. Per the germline V gene, CDR1 is SGHRS and CDR2 is YFSETQ. CDR3 length equals 15 residues. With 0 bases clipped from V and 5 bases from J, the junction kept 3 bases outside the gene matches. CDR3 protein: CASSLAGGGTGELFF. The CDR3 coding sequence is TGCGCCAGCAGCTTGGCCGGGGGGGGAACCGGGGAGCTGTTTTTT.

This chain uses TRBV27 with TRBJ2-5; D is perhaps TRBD1 (6 bases). The J call may be incorrect, as the DNA end agrees better with TRBJ2-7. The CDR3 has 15 residues. CDR1 and CDR2 (germline): MNHEY, SMNVEV (reference sequence). The CDR3 DNA sequence: TGTGCCAGCAGTTTAGGGGGCCCTGACCACTACGAGCAGTACTTC. It specifies CASSLGGPDHYEQYF.

The chain employs TRBV28 and TRBJ2-2; 7 bases map to TRBD2. CDR1 is MDHEN and CDR2 is SYDVKM in the germline V gene. V dropped 4 bases and J dropped 3; count of bases not matched to a gene: 5. The CDR3 runs 15 residues. As DNA, the CDR3 is TGTGCCAGCAGTTATGTAGCGGGTCACACCGGGGAGCTGTTTTTT. Amino acid sequence: CASSYVAGHTGELFF.

The gene calls are TRBV6-1 and TRBJ2-7, with D maybe TRBD2 (5 bases). Trimming took 2 bases from V and 4 from J, leaving 6 bases between them. Germline CDR1 MNHNS, CDR2 SASEGT. This CDR3 contains 12 residues. The CDR3: CASSERGYEQYF. CDR3 DNA: TGTGCCAGCAGTGAAAGAGGGTACGAGCAGTACTTC.

The chain has TRBV7-9 and TRBJ2-7; 9 bases map to TRBD1. Trimming cost V 3 bases and J 1 base; bases outside gene matches: 4. Germline V gene data show CDR1 as SEHNR and CDR2 as FQNEAQ (reference sequence). There are 15 residues in the CDR3. This chain's CDR3 is CASSLGDRASYEQYF. Here the CDR3 DNA reads TGTGCCAGCAGCTTGGGGGACAGGGCGTCCTACGAGCAGTACTTC.

The rearrangement links TRBV5-6 to TRBJ2-7, with 8 bases identical to TRBD2. The ends lost 4 bases at V and 3 bases at J; junction bases unmatched: 6. The germline V gene encodes CDR1 SGHDT and CDR2 YYEEEE. The CDR3 is made up of 14 amino acids. CDR3 in DNA: TGTGCCAGCAGCACCGGGACTAGTTTCTACGAGCAGTACTTC. This sequence encodes CASSTGTSFYEQYF.

The chain couples TRBV7-9 to TRBJ1-4; possibly TRBD1 for D (5 bases). The CDR3 runs to 14 residues. Trimming took 3 bases from V and 7 from J, leaving 12 bases between them. Germline V lookup: CDR1 SEHNR, CDR2 FQNEAQ (reference sequence). The CDR3 loop is CASSFGGWGEKLFF. CDR3 in DNA: TGTGCCAGCAGCTTCGGGGGGTGGGGTGAAAAACTGTTTTTT.

The CDR3 nucleotides are TGTGCCACCAGTCTCGGCAGGGAGGGCCAGTACTTC. Protein product: CATSLGREGQYF. V usage is TRBV15 and J usage is TRBJ2-5; 7 bases line up with TRBD2. Trimming removed 6 bases from V and 10 bases from J; junction bases left unmatched: 8. Germline loops: CDR1 LNHNV, CDR2 YYDKDF (reference sequence). This CDR3 region has 12 residues.

This chain uses TRBV7-6 with TRBJ2-1, with 7 bases identical to TRBD2. CDR1 and CDR2 (germline): SGHVS, FNYEAQ. The ends lost 5 bases at V and 6 bases at J; junction bases unmatched: 10. The CDR3 spans 15 residues. The CDR3 region is CASSRGTTRSNEQFF. In DNA, the CDR3 is TGTGCCAGCAGCCGTGGGACTACGAGGAGCAATGAGCAGTTCTTC.

A note on this clone: The junction shows a germline mismatch at one end, possibly a read error. This chain joins TRBV29-1 and TRBJ2-3; 7 bases align to TRBD1. Germline CDR1 and CDR2: SQVTM and ANQGSEA. The CDR3 spans 12 residues. The CDR3 region has the DNA TGCAGCGTCGAAGGGACAGATGATACGCAGTATTTT. This sequence encodes CSVEGTDDTQYF.

This chain joins TRBV10-3 and TRBJ1-6; TRBD1 is a possible D gene (6 bases). The CDR3 spans 15 residues. The V end lost 3 bases, the J end lost 8 bases, and 14 bases lay between the germline ends. CDR1 ENHRY and CDR2 SYGVKD come from the germline V gene. The CDR3: CAISDTGKADSPLHF. As DNA, the CDR3 is TGTGCCATCAGTGACACAGGGAAGGCCGATTCACCCCTCCACTTT.

This clone was seen once. The rearrangement uses TRBV28 and TRBJ1-2; no reliable D call. CDR1 and CDR2 (germline): MDHEN, SYDVKM. The CDR3 consists of 13 residues. V gave up 8 bases and J gave up 2 bases, with 12 bases separating them. The CDR3 DNA reads as TGTGCCAGCGGGTCTGCGGGAAACTATGGCTACACCTTC. It yields the protein CASGSAGNYGYTF.

There are a few counts of this clone. The CDR3 protein is CAISSGTGADTQYF. The CDR3 DNA reads TGTGCCATCAGCTCCGGGACAGGGGCCGATACGCAGTATTTT. The rearrangement uses TRBV10-3 and TRBJ2-3, with TRBD1 matching 10 bases. J gave up 6 bases and V 6 bases, and 6 bases lay outside the gene matches. This CDR3 contains 14 residues. Germline CDR1 is ENHRY and CDR2 is SYGVKD.

The rearrangement links TRBV5-4 to TRBJ1-1, with D possibly matching TRBD1 (5 bases). This CDR3 spans 15 amino acids. In germline, CDR1 is SGHNT, CDR2 YYREEE (reference sequence). V lost 0 bases and J lost 5, with 14 bases in between. The CDR3 sequence: CASSLEGASYTEAFF. The DNA for the CDR3 is TGTGCCAGCAGCTTGGAAGGGGCCAGTTATACTGAAGCTTTCTTT.

CDR3 nucleotides: TGTGCCACCAGCCGATGGACTAGCGGGAGGGCCTACGAGCAGTACTTC. Protein: CATSRWTSGRAYEQYF. This rearrangement joins TRBV15 to TRBJ2-7; TRBD2 aligns across 15 bases. After removal of 5 bases from V and 2 bases from J, the junction contained 4 bases not matched to a gene. The CDR3 runs 16 residues. Germline CDR1 reads LNHNV; CDR2 reads YYDKDF (reference sequence).

The chain combines TRBV18 with TRBJ2-7; possible D gene TRBD1, 5 bases. CDR1 and CDR2 (germline): KGHSH, LQKENI. The CDR3 has 15 residues. V lost 2 bases to trimming and J lost 3 bases, with 14 bases between them. The CDR3 region has the DNA TGTGCCAGCTCACCAGTGCCAGGGATAGACTACGAGCAGTACTTC. Protein: CASSPVPGIDYEQYF.

There are a few counts of this clone. The rearrangement links TRBV9 to TRBJ2-7, with D perhaps matching TRBD2 (6 bases). Germline V gene lookup returns CDR1 SGDLS and CDR2 YYNGEE. The V and J ends lost 2 bases and 7 bases respectively, with 19 bases between them. The CDR3 consists of 15 residues. In nucleotides, the CDR3 is TGTGCCAGCAGCGTTCAACCGGGACTCGCTTTTGAGCAGTACTTC. This codes for CASSVQPGLAFEQYF.

The chain carries TRBV9 and TRBJ1-4; 8 bases are shared with TRBD1. In germline, CDR1 is SGDLS, CDR2 YYNGEE. The ends lost 4 bases at V and 6 bases at J; junction bases unmatched: 11. The CDR3 sequence is 16 residues long. The CDR3 sequence: CASSTGQGRVHEKLFF. In nucleotides, the CDR3 is TGTGCCAGCAGCACCGGACAGGGCCGGGTTCATGAAAAACTGTTTTTT.

Only a few counts were recorded for this clone. The J gene is TRBJ2-1, the V gene TRBV5-5, with TRBD2 as a possible D gene (7 bases). Per the germline V gene, CDR1 is SGHKS and CDR2 is YYEKEE (reference sequence). Deletions cut 4 bases from V and 8 bases from J, with 19 bases between. There are 15 residues in the CDR3. The CDR3 protein is CASSRPLAEGDEQFF. CDR3 nucleotides: TGTGCCAGCAGCAGACCCCTAGCGGAGGGGGATGAGCAGTTCTTC.

The rearrangement uses TRBV9 and TRBJ2-1; possibly TRBD1 for D (6 bases). The V end was cut by 4 bases, the J end by 0 bases, with 11 bases between. From germline, CDR1 is SGDLS and CDR2 YYNGEE. The CDR3 sequence is 15 residues long. The CDR3 DNA sequence: TGTGCCAGCAGCTTTGGACAGAGCTCCTACAATGAGCAGTTCTTC. Translating it yields CASSFGQSSYNEQFF.

This chain connects TRBV13 to TRBJ2-7; weak D call: TRBD2 (7 bases). The ends were cut back, 3 bases at V and 5 bases at J, with 20 bases in the middle. The CDR3 loop spans 16 amino acids. Per germline, CDR1 PRHDT and CDR2 FYEKMQ (reference sequence). The DNA for the CDR3 is TGTGCCAGCAGCTTCCCGAAGACAGCGGGACAAAACGAGCAGTACTTC. This gives the protein CASSFPKTAGQNEQYF.

The chain links TRBV5-1 to TRBJ1-2, with a possible D match to TRBD1 (5 bases). Germline V CDR1 and CDR2: SGHRS, YFSETQ. V dropped 4 bases and J dropped 0 bases, with 10 bases sitting between them. The CDR3 loop spans 14 amino acids. The CDR3, as DNA: TGCGCCAGCAGCACGACGACAGCTAACTATGGCTACACCTTC. Protein product: CASSTTTANYGYTF.

A few counts support this clone. The V and J genes are TRBV19 and TRBJ1-1, with TRBD1 identical over 8 bases. The germline V gene encodes CDR1 LNHDA and CDR2 SQIVND (reference sequence). This CDR3 region has 13 residues. The J segment lost 11 bases and the V segment lost 4 bases, leaving 9 bases of the junction unmatched. The CDR3 DNA follows: TGTGCCAGTAGTACAGGACAGGGTTTCGGGGCTTTCTTT. Protein: CASSTGQGFGAFF.